This T cell receptor (beta chain) was sequenced for a study of T cell responses to AZD1222 COVID-19 vaccine listed by TCRdb under 2021. Turning to the overall study: A total of 233 trial participants underwent TCR sequencing, of whom about 210 received two doses of AZD1222 and about 26 received two doses of the MenACWY control vaccine. Trial participants were enrolled into age subgroups of 18-55, 56-69 and 70-plus years, which contained 148, 28 and 57 TCR-sequenced participants, respectively.

Reading the label with the study, this specimen's time point is: about 28 days (+/-7) after the second vaccine dose. Because spike-specific TCR depth and breadth did not differ between the two schedules, AZD1222 recipients who got a second dose at roughly 4 weeks were pooled with those who got a second dose at roughly 12 weeks. The vaccinee samples were drawn from two UK trials, COV001 and COV002, one of which was a single-blind randomized controlled phase 2/3 trial testing AZD1222 (ChAdOx1 nCoV-19) in healthy adults. For TCRbeta chain sequencing, PBMC samples from trial participants were taken at day 0 and at day 28 after the second dose. Findings and caveats that apply to the study as a whole: Nearly half of unique spike-specific TCRs reportedly recognized epitopes outside regions mutated in the B.1.351 and B.1.1.7 variants. Vaccine-associated CD4 TCRs spanned the whole spike protein, with dominant responses in regions 160-218 and 743-854. In the small 56-69-year group, the increase in depth fell short of significance, most likely because of low power. No day 14 peak-response samples were available, so repertoires were characterized only after the peak T cell response. Most participants were white British and females outnumbered males, and the authors suggested that clonal diversity may have been underestimated. A significant rise in spike-specific TCR breadth and depth was observed after two AZD1222 doses relative to day 0 and relative to MenACWY recipients. Conclusions about previously exposed vaccinees are limited because only six or seven AZD1222 recipients were SARS-CoV-2 seropositive at baseline.

The CDR3, cysteine through phenylalanine, is 14 amino acids long. CDR3 DNA is the only sequence kept; it has 42 bases, read in frame from the first base. V is clipped by 3 bases and J by 5 bases, and the sequence between their germline boundaries is 13 bases long. CDR1 and CDR2, looked up from the germline V gene, are SGHTA and FQGNSA. Comment on this clone: No cognate antigen has been identified for it. No per-base quality is available; no much larger clone lies one base away.

The CDR3 regions of human TCRbeta chains were subjected to immunosequencing. Per the authors' processing: TCRs in the repertoires were compared against a reference library of SARS-CoV-2-specific TCRs that had been generated with the MIRA antigen-specificity platform. Breadth was defined as the fraction of unique TCRs that were SARS-CoV-2-associated. Depth was defined as the fraction of total T cells that were SARS-CoV-2-associated. Using the MIRA data, every spike-specific TCR was mapped to the spike region that the TCR reacted to and assigned to either a CD4 or a CD8 class. Log10-transformed breadth and depth values were compared by one-way ANOVA with Sidak's multiple comparisons tests. TCRdb mirrors the immuneACCESS table, restricted to in-frame sequences. Some clones are absent from its copies; in checked studies, under half trace to an unresolved V gene, and the reason for the others is unknown. That table gives V, J and clone size, and the DNA gave D and trimming. The table for this sample lists about 130,000 clones; 92% of them were counted only once. Of the sample, about 1.1% falls within the top ten clones.

Sequencing used peripheral blood, obtained 28 days after the second AZD1222 dose. The clonotype was recovered from an adult who received the AZD1222 COVID-19 vaccine. The chain is assembled from TRBV7-2 and TRBJ1-1, with no D gene named confidently. The CDR3 has the sequence CASSFDGLGTEAFF. The sequenced DNA is TGTGCCAGCAGCTTCGACGGGTTAGGAACTGAAGCTTTCTTT. Reference TRBV7-2 and TRBJ1-1 proteins supply the regions before and after the CDR3; the full variable domain is: GAGVSQSPSNKVTEKGKDVELRCDPISGHTALYWYRQSLGQGLEFLIYFQGNSAPDKSGLPSDRFSAERTGGSVSTLTIQRTQQEDSAVYLCASSFDGLGTEAFFGQGTRLTVV.